This TCR beta chain emerged from a study of TIL therapy for anti-PD-1-resistant metastatic lung cancer. About the study: Progressing patients received lymphodepletion, expanded TIL infusion and IL-2. Most patients had lung adenocarcinoma. Tumors carried a median about 1.5 non-synonymous mutations per megabase.

Time point described: pre-treatment sample, taken before nivolumab and TIL therapy. Stage 4 NSCLC adults joined between late 2017 and January 2020. The immunoSEQ assay was v3. Data came from immunoSEQ multiplex PCR; TCRdb stores just in-frame clones and leaves some out. The sample lists approximately 60,000 clones; about 81% were seen once. The CDR3 loop spans 14 amino acids. V was pared by 2 bases and J by 2 bases, with 10 bases between. The germline CDR1 and CDR2 sequences are MNHEY and SVGEGT. The sequence derives from a person aged 25 to 80 with non-small cell lung cancer. This chain uses TRBV6-2 or TRBV6-3 with TRBJ2-7; no definite D call. This material consisted of blood, taken at baseline. The CDR3 is CASSYATLAYEQYF. For the CDR3, the DNA is TGTGCCAGCAGTTACGCGACTCTTGCCTACGAGCAGTACTTC.